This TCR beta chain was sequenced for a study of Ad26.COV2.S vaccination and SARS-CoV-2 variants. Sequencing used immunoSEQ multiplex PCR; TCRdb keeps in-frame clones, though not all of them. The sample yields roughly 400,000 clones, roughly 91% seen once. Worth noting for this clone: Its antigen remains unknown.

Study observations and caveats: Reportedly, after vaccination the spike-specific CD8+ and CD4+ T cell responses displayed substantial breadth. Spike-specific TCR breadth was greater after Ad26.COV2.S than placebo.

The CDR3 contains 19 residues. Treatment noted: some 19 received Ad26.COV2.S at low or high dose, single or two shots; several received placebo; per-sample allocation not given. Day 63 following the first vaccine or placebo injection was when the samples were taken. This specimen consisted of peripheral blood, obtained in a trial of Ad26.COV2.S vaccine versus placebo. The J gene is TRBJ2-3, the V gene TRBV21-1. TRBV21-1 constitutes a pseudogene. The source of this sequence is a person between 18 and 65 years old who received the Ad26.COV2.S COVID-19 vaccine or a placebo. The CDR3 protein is CASSAQGRGATRGTDTQYF. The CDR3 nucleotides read TGTGCCAGCAGCGCCCAGGGAAGGGGAGCGACGCGAGGCACAGATACGCAGTATTTT.